These 12 T cell receptor beta chains were sequenced from one sample in a study of T cells in Graves' hyperthyroidism and ophthalmopathy (dated by TCRdb to the late 2010s). Library prep was done by multiplex PCR. TCRdb records Illumina HiSeq 2000 as the sequencer. The TCR beta CDR3 regions were amplified from RNA transcripts. The TCR CDR3 was subjected to a first round of RT-PCR using the HTBI primer set and the Qiagen OneStep RT-PCR kit. In TCRdb, the public reads were trimmed at Q25 with fastp and aligned with MiXCR, with productive beta chains retained. Each entry merges the rows of one CDR3 protein and shows their most common DNA and genes. The sample yields approximately 420,000 distinct CDR3 sequences; 15% were counted once. Approximately 32% of the sample belongs to the ten largest clones. Sequencing was carried out using blood. These receptors came from a woman aged 25 to 39 with Graves' hyperthyroidism.

This clonotype was found a few times. The chain employs TRBV5-4 and TRBJ2-5; D uncertain. Germline CDR1 SGHNT, CDR2 YYREEE (reference sequence). The V and J ends lost 3 bases and 6 bases respectively, with 12 bases between them. This CDR3 contains 13 residues. CDR3 in amino acids: CASSSQGIQTQYF. CDR3 coding DNA: TGTGCCAGCAGCTCCCAAGGGATACAGACCCAGTACTTC.

This clonotype was seen more than once but under ten times. J is TRBJ2-7 and V is TRBV3-1; tentative D call: TRBD2 (5 bases). The ends were cut back, 2 bases at V and 7 bases at J, with 24 bases in the middle. Germline V gene sequence: CDR1 LGHDT, CDR2 YNNKEL (reference sequence). CDR3 size: 17 residues. The CDR3 sequence is CASSQRRPVRLSGEQYF. The CDR3 bases are TGTGCCAGCAGCCAAAGGAGGCCGGTCCGGCTCTCGGGTGAGCAGTACTTC.

The CDR3 spells CASSFSSGNEQYF. CDR3 sequence (DNA): TGTGCCAGCAGCTTTTCTAGCGGGAACGAGCAGTACTTC. The chain recombines TRBV11-3 with TRBJ2-7, with TRBD2 matching over 9 bases. The CDR3 is 13 residues long. Germline V gene data show CDR1 as SGHNT and CDR2 as YENEEA. Trimming cost V 3 bases and J 5 bases; bases outside gene matches: 2.

This clonotype was seen a few times. V gene TRBV27 combines with J gene TRBJ1-1, with D unresolved. Trimming removed 3 bases at V and 3 bases at J, with 11 bases between. Per the germline V gene, CDR1 is MNHEY and CDR2 is SMNVEV (reference sequence). The CDR3 consists of 14 residues. This CDR3 reads CASSLSQLDTEAFF. The CDR3 nucleotides are TGTGCCAGCAGTTTGTCTCAACTTGACACTGAAGCTTTCTTT.

This clonotype was picked up many times. The CDR3, as DNA: TGCGCCAGCAGCTGGGGATCGGGAGGCGAGCAGTACTTC. This sequence encodes CASSWGSGGEQYF. V and J are TRBV5-1 and TRBJ2-7; 7 bases match TRBD2. Germline trimming cut 3 bases from V and 6 bases from J; bases unmatched to any gene: 6. Germline V gene data show CDR1 as SGHRS and CDR2 as YFSETQ. This CDR3 has 13 residues. The variable domain in full, completed from reference TRBV5-1 and TRBJ2-7, reads KAGVTQTPRYLIKTRGQQVTLSCSPISGHRSVSWYQQTPGQGLQFLFEYFSETQRNKGNFPGRFSGRQFSNSRSEMNVSTLELGDSALYLCASSWGSGGEQYFGPGTRLTVT.

This clonotype was observed a handful of times. This chain connects TRBV15 to TRBJ2-1; 8 positions match TRBD2. Germline loops: CDR1 LNHNV, CDR2 YYDKDF (reference sequence). The J segment lost 5 bases and the V segment lost 5 bases, leaving 11 bases of the junction unmatched. This CDR3 has 16 amino acids. This CDR3 reads CATSRYEGLANNEQFF. The DNA for the CDR3 is TGTGCCACCAGCCGATACGAAGGACTAGCAAACAATGAGCAGTTCTTC.

At least ten counts were recorded for this clonotype. The chain has TRBV7-2 and TRBJ2-3; the match to TRBD2 covers 10 bases. The CDR3 sequence is 18 residues long. Per germline, CDR1 SGHTA and CDR2 FQGNSA. Unmatched junction bases numbered 9, after V lost 1 base and J lost 2 bases. The CDR3 bases are TGTGCCAGCAGCTTAGTAGGGACTAGCGAGAGTAACACAGATACGCAGTATTTT. This codes for CASSLVGTSESNTDTQYF.

This clonotype came up many times. The chain combines TRBV6-1 with TRBJ1-1; D is ambiguous. V was cut by 7 bases and J by 1 base, with 13 bases left in between. From germline, CDR1 is MNHNS and CDR2 SASEGT. The CDR3 loop spans 14 amino acids. The CDR3 region has the DNA TGTGCCAGCATCGATCGGCACGCGAACACTGAAGCTTTCTTT. It specifies CASIDRHANTEAFF.

This clonotype has ten or more counts. The chain combines TRBV6-1 with TRBJ2-3, with TRBD1 matching 10 bases. The CDR3 runs 17 residues. Germline values: CDR1 MNHNS, CDR2 SASEGT. V lost 6 bases and J lost 5; bases outside the gene matches: 14. CDR3 amino acids: CASRQKGTGALRDTQYF. DNA of the CDR3: TGTGCCAGCAGGCAAAAGGGGACAGGGGCGCTCAGAGATACGCAGTATTTT.

This clonotype turned up a few times. V and J are TRBV5-1 and TRBJ2-7, with a weak D call TRBD1 (7 bases). Trimming removed 6 bases at V and 4 bases at J, with 14 bases between. Germline-derived CDR1 and CDR2 are SGHRS and YFSETQ. The CDR3 has 13 amino acids. The CDR3, as DNA: TGCGCCAGCAACCCAGGGGGGTTTTACGAGCAGTACTTC. The encoded protein is CASNPGGFYEQYF.

This clonotype was recorded at least ten times. V gene TRBV3-1 combines with J gene TRBJ2-5; D unclear. CDR3 length: 12 residues. Germline V lookup: CDR1 LGHDT, CDR2 YNNKEL (reference sequence). V was cut by 1 base and J by 9 bases, with 9 bases left in between. The CDR3: CASSQVRPAQYF. CDR3 DNA sequence: TGTGCCAGCAGCCAAGTTAGGCCAGCCCAGTACTTC.

This clonotype was counted a few times. V is TRBV29-1 and J is TRBJ2-1; 7 positions agree with TRBD2. This CDR3 spans 13 amino acids. The V segment lost 6 bases and the J segment 2 bases; nucleotides outside the gene matches: 4. Germline V CDR1 and CDR2: SQVTM, ANQGSEA. The CDR3 DNA is TGCAGCGTCCGGGCGGGAGCCTACAATGAGCAGTTCTTC. Amino acids: CSVRAGAYNEQFF.